This is a list of T cell receptor beta chains from one sample in a study of shared clonotypes between healthy human individuals. Produced via immunoSEQ multiplex PCR; TCRdb's table is partial and in-frame only. The table includes millions of clones, around 93% detected once. Sequencing was carried out using naive CD8+ T cells from PBMCs. The receptors were gathered from a man younger than 35 in good health. Some clones in this sample may be carry-over from other donors' samples. Both conserved end residues are part of each CDR3. D genes are given only for firm matches. Clone size appears in some rows only: once, few, many, or a class for an expanded clone.

>TRBV6-6|.|TRBJ2-5|.
TGTGCCAGCACTCTGTCGAGACGGACTGAGACCCAGTACTTC
CASTLSRRTETQYF
>TRBV7-9|TRBD2|TRBJ2-1|.
TGTGCCAGCAGCTCCGGGACTAGCGGGAGGGGTGGTGAGCAGTTCTTC
CASSSGTSGRGGEQFF
>TRBV6-1|TRBD1|TRBJ2-3|.
TGTGCCAGCAGGGGGACAGGGGACACAGATACGCAGTATTTT
CASRGTGDTDTQYF
>TRBV4-1|.|TRBJ1-1|.
TGCGCCAGCACCCGGGGAGGGAACACTGAAGCTTTCTTT
CASTRGGNTEAFF
>TRBV6-1|TRBD2|TRBJ2-1|.
TGTGCCAGCAGTGAATTGCGGCTAGCGGGAGGCAATGAGCAGTTCTTC
CASSELRLAGGNEQFF
>TRBV7-6|.|TRBJ2-5|.
TGTGCCAGCAGCTTATTGGGGGTTCGCGAGACCCAGTACTTC
CASSLLGVRETQYF
>TRBV27|.|TRBJ2-3|.
TGTGCCAGCAGTTTATCCGTTATCCGGAGGCATGCAGATACGCAGTATTTT
CASSLSVIRRHADTQYF
>TRBV27|.|TRBJ2-5|.
TGTGCCAGCAGTTCCTGGCAGATGGAGACCCAGTACTTC
CASSSWQMETQYF
>TRBV6-6|.|TRBJ1-5|.
TGTGCCAGCAGTTATATCACAGACTGGGATCAGCCCCAGCATTTT
CASSYITDWDQPQHF
>TRBV6-1|.|TRBJ1-1|.
TGTGCCACCGGCTGGGGGCTGGGCACTGAAGCTTTCTTT
CATGWGLGTEAFF
>TRBV7-6|TRBD2|TRBJ2-1|.
TGTGCCAGCAGCCTCCCTAGCGGAGGATGGAATGAGCAGTTCTTC
CASSLPSGGWNEQFF
>TRBV9|TRBD2|TRBJ2-7|.
TGTGCCAGCAGCTCTGGGACTAGCAAGGCCTACGAGCAGTACTTC
CASSSGTSKAYEQYF
>TRBV6-5|TRBD1|TRBJ2-7|.
TGTGCCAGCAGTTCCATACCACAGGGGATAAGCGACGAGCAGTACTTC
CASSSIPQGISDEQYF
>TRBV7-6|TRBD2|TRBJ2-7|.
TGTGCCAGCAGCGCAAGTACTAGCGGGAGGGCCGTCCCCTACGAGCAGTACTTC
CASSASTSGRAVPYEQYF
>TRBV7-3|TRBD2|TRBJ2-1|.
TGTGCCAGCAGCGCCAGCGGGAGGGTTTGGAGAGATGAGCAGTTCTTC
CASSASGRVWRDEQFF
>TRBV5-1|.|TRBJ1-1|.
TGCGCCAGCAGCTTTATTCGGGAAAGGACTGAAGCTTTCTTT
CASSFIRERTEAFF
>TRBV7-9|.|TRBJ2-5|.
TGTGCCAGCAGCTTATCTCAAGGCGAGACCCAGTACTTC
CASSLSQGETQYF
>TRBV28|TRBD1|TRBJ2-1|.
TGTGCCAGCAGAACCGGGATAGAACAGGGGGGAAGGTGGGATGAGCAGTTCTTC
CASRTGIEQGGRWDEQFF
>TRBV7-9|.|TRBJ2-3|.
TGTGCCAGCAGCTTAGTGAGGAAGAAAGGAACAGATACGCAGTATTTT
CASSLVRKKGTDTQYF
>TRBV27|.|TRBJ1-2|.
TGTGCCAGCAGTAACGGGACATCCTACTATGGCTACACCTTC
CASSNGTSYYGYTF
>TRBV28|.|TRBJ2-2|.
TGTGCCAGCAGTTTCGGACGAACGGTGAACACCGGGGAGCTGTTTTTT
CASSFGRTVNTGELFF
>TRBV13|TRBD2|TRBJ2-5|once
TGTGCCAGCAGCTTAGCCCAGCGGGAGTATGTGTTGGAGACCCAGTACTTC
CASSLAQREYVLETQYF
>TRBV7-2|.|TRBJ2-7|.
TGTGCCAGCAGCTTCCCGTCTAGGGATGGATACGAGCAGTACTTC
CASSFPSRDGYEQYF
>TRBV29-1|.|TRBJ1-5|.
TGCAGCGTTGGGTGGCAGACTAATCAGCCCCAGCATTTT
CSVGWQTNQPQHF
>TRBV27|TRBD2|TRBJ2-1|.
TGTGCCAGCAGCCTTATCCCCCGACTAGCGGGAGGGCCTGGCGAGCAGTTCTTC
CASSLIPRLAGGPGEQFF
>TRBV19|.|TRBJ1-3|.
TGTGCCAGCCTACGGTGGGCCTCTGGAAACACCATATATTTT
CASLRWASGNTIYF
>TRBV27|.|TRBJ1-5|few
TGTGCCAGCAGTTCAGGGTACAAGAATCAGCCCCAGCATTTT
CASSSGYKNQPQHF
>TRBV2|.|TRBJ2-1|.
TGTGCCAGCAGTCATCCTTCGACGGGGGACGGGTACAATGAGCAGTTCTTC
CASSHPSTGDGYNEQFF
>TRBV27|.|TRBJ1-1|.
TGTGCCAGCAGTTTATCGAATCGTCTGGCCACTGAAGCTTTCTTT
CASSLSNRLATEAFF
>TRBV7-7|TRBD1|TRBJ2-7|.
TGTGCCAGCAGCTTAGGGACAGGTTACGAGCAGTACTTC
CASSLGTGYEQYF
>TRBV29-1|.|TRBJ2-7|.
TGCAGCGTTGGGTGGGGTGGCGGGTCCTACGAGCAGTACTTC
CSVGWGGGSYEQYF
>TRBV27|.|TRBJ2-4|.
TGTGCCAGCAGCCTGACAAGGGGCAAAAACATTCAGTACTTC
CASSLTRGKNIQYF
>TRBV5-6|TRBD1|TRBJ2-7|.
TGTGCCAGCAGCCCGGGACAGGGGGTCGAGCAGTACTTC
CASSPGQGVEQYF
>TRBV18|.|TRBJ1-4|.
TGTGCCAGCTCTCGAAAGGGAGACGCTAATGAAAAACTGTTTTTT
CASSRKGDANEKLFF
>TRBV4-1|.|TRBJ1-1|.
TGCGCCAGCAGCTTAGCCGCACGTCCCAATACTGAAGCTTTCTTT
CASSLAARPNTEAFF
>TRBV18|TRBD1|TRBJ1-4|.
TGTGCCAGCTCACGCGGACAGGGGGCCGGGAAACTGTTTTTT
CASSRGQGAGKLFF
>TRBV4-2|TRBD2|TRBJ2-3|.
TGTGCCAGCAGCCAAGATTCTTCGCGGGAGGGCCTGGATACGCAGTATTTT
CASSQDSSREGLDTQYF
>TRBV28|TRBD1|TRBJ1-1|.
TGTGCCAGCAGTCTGACGACAGGGGGGGCCACTGAAGCTTTCTTT
CASSLTTGGATEAFF
>TRBV9|.|TRBJ1-2|.
TGTGCCAGCAGCGCATCCGGACAGTCTAACTATGGCTACACCTTC
CASSASGQSNYGYTF
>TRBV7-9|TRBD2|TRBJ2-1|.
TGTGCCAGCAGCTTGAGCGGGACCGTTTACAATGAGCAGTTCTTC
CASSLSGTVYNEQFF
>TRBV5-1|.|TRBJ1-5|.
TGCGCCAGCAGCTTGGGGGACGAGAAGCCCCAGCATTTT
CASSLGDEKPQHF
>TRBV11-2|.|TRBJ1-3|.
TGTGCCAGCAGCCCTCGACGGGGGGCGTCAGGAAACACCATATATTTT
CASSPRRGASGNTIYF
>TRBV6-5|.|TRBJ1-2|once
TGTGCCAGCAGTTACTTAGGAGGGCCCCTTAACTATGGCTACACCTTC
CASSYLGGPLNYGYTF
>TRBV28|.|TRBJ2-7|.
TGTGCCAGCAGTTTAAGGCTCGGGCAGGGGACCGAGCAGTACTTC
CASSLRLGQGTEQYF
>TRBV7-9|TRBD2|TRBJ2-7|.
TGTGCCAGCAGCTTAGGACTAGCGGGAATATACGAGCAGTACTTC
CASSLGLAGIYEQYF
>TRBV5-1|.|TRBJ1-1|.
TGCGCCAGCAGCCTTAGCCGGCAGGGACGTTCTGAAGCTTTCTTT
CASSLSRQGRSEAFF
>TRBV5-6|TRBD2|TRBJ2-5|.
TGTGCCAGCAGCTTGGAGCTAGCGGGAGTTGAGACCCAGTACTTC
CASSLELAGVETQYF
>TRBV15|TRBD1|TRBJ1-2|.
TGTGCCACCAGTGACGGGGACAGGGAGTATGGCTACACCTTC
CATSDGDREYGYTF
>TRBV7-9|.|TRBJ2-2|.
TGTGCCAGCGCAGTCCCACCGAAAACCACCGGGGAGCTGTTTTTT
CASAVPPKTTGELFF
>TRBV6-1|TRBD1|TRBJ2-7|.
TGTGCCAGCAGTGAAGTTGGGTTTGGGACAGGGCAGGACGAGCAGTACTTC
CASSEVGFGTGQDEQYF